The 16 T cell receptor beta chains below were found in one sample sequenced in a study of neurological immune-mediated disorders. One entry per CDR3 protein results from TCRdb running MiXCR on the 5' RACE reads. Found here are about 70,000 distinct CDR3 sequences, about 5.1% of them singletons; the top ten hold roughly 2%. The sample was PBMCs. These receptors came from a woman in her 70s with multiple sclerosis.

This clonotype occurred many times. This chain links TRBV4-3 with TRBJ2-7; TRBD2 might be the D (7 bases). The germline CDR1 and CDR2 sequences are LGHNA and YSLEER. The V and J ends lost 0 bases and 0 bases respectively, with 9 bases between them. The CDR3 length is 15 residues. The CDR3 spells CASSQDRGASYEQYF. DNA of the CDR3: TGCGCCAGCAGCCAAGATCGGGGGGCCTCCTACGAGCAGTACTTC.

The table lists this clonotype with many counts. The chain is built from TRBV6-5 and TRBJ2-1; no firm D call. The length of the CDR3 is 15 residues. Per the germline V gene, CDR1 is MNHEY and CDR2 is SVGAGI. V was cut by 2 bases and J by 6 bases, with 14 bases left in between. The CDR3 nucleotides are TGTGCCAGCAGTTACCAACCCGACCAGTTCAATGAGCAGTTCTTC. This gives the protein CASSYQPDQFNEQFF.

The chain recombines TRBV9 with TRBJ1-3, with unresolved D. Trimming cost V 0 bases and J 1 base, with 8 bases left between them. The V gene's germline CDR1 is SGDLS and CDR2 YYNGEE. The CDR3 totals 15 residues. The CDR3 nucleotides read TGTGCCAGCAGCGTAGTGGCACAGTCTGGAAACACCATATATTTT. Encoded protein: CASSVVAQSGNTIYF.

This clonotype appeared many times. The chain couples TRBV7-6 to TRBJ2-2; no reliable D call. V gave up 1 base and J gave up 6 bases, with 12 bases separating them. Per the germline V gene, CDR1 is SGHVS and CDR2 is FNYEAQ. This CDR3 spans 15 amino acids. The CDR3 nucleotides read TGTGCCAGCAGCTTAGAAGCTGGTGATGCCGGGGAGCTGTTTTTT. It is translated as CASSLEAGDAGELFF.

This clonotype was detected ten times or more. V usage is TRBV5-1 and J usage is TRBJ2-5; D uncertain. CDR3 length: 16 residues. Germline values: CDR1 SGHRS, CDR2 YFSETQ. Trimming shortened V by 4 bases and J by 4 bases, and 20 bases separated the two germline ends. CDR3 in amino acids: CASSQNGPGLRETQYF. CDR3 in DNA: TGCGCCAGCAGCCAAAACGGACCGGGTCTTCGAGAGACCCAGTACTTC. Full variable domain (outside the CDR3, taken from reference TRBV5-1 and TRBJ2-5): KAGVTQTPRYLIKTRGQQVTLSCSPISGHRSVSWYQQTPGQGLQFLFEYFSETQRNKGNFPGRFSGRQFSNSRSEMNVSTLELGDSALYLCASSQNGPGLRETQYFGPGTRLLVL.

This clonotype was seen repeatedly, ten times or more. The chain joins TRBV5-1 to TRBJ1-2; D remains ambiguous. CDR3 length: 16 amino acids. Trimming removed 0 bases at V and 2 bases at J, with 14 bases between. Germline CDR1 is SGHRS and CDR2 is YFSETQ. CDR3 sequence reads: CASSLERATHNYGYTF. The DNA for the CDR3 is TGCGCCAGCAGCTTGGAACGGGCAACCCACAACTATGGCTACACCTTC.

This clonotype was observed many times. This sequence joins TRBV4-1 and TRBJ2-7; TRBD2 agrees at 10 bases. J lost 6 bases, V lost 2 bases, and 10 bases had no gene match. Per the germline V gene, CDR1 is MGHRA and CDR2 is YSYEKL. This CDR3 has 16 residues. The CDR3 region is CASSQFASGSLREQYF. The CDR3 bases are TGCGCCAGCAGCCAATTTGCTAGCGGGAGTCTGCGCGAGCAGTACTTC.

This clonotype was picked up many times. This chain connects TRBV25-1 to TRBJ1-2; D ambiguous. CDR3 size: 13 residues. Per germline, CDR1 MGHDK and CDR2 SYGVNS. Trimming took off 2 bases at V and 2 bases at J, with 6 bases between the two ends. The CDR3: CASSEGQNYGYTF. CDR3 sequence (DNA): TGTGCCAGCAGTGAAGGGCAGAACTATGGCTACACCTTC.

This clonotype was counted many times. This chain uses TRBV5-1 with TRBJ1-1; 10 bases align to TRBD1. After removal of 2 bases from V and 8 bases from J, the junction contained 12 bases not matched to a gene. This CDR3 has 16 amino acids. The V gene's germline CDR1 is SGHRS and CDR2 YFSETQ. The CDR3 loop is CASSFSGQGVESEAFF. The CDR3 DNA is TGCGCCAGCAGCTTCTCCGGACAGGGGGTCGAAAGCGAAGCTTTCTTT.

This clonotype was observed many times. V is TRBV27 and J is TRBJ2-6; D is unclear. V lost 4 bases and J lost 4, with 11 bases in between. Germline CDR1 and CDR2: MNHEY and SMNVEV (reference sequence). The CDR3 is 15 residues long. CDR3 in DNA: TGTGCCAGCAGTTCTTTGAGGACCGGGGCCAACGTCCTGACTTTC. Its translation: CASSSLRTGANVLTF.

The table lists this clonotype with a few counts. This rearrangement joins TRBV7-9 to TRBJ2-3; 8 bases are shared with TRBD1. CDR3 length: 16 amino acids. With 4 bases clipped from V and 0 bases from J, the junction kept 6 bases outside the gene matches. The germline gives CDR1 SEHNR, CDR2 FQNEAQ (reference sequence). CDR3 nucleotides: TGTGCCAGCAGCTCCGACAGGGGACTTAGCACAGATACGCAGTATTTT. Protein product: CASSSDRGLSTDTQYF.

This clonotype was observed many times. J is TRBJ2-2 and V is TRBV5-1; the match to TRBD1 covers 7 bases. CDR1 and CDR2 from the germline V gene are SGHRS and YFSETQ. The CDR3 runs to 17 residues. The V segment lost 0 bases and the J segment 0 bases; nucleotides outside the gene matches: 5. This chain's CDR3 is CASSLGHTGANTGELFF. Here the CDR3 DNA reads TGCGCCAGCAGCTTGGGCCACACAGGGGCGAACACCGGGGAGCTGTTTTTT. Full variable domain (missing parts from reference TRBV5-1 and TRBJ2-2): KAGVTQTPRYLIKTRGQQVTLSCSPISGHRSVSWYQQTPGQGLQFLFEYFSETQRNKGNFPGRFSGRQFSNSRSEMNVSTLELGDSALYLCASSLGHTGANTGELFFGEGSRLTVL.

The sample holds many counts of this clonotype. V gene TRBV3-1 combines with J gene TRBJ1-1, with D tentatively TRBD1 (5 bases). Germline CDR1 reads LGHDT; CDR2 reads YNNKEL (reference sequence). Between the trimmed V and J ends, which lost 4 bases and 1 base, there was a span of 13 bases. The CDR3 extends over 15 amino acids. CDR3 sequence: CASSLAGAGNTEAFF. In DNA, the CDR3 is TGTGCCAGCAGCCTTGCCGGGGCTGGGAACACTGAAGCTTTCTTT.

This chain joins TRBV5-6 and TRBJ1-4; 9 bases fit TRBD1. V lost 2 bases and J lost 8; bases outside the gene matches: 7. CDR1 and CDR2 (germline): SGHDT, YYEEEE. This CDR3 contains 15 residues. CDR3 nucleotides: TGTGCCAGCAGCTTATCACAGGGGGCGGGAGAAAAACTGTTTTTT. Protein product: CASSLSQGAGEKLFF.

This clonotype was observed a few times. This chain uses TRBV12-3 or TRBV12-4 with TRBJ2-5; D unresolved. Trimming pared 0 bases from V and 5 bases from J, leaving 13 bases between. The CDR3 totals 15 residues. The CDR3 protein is CASSLARGTAETQYF. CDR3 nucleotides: TGTGCCAGCAGTTTAGCGCGAGGTACTGCGGAGACCCAGTACTTC.

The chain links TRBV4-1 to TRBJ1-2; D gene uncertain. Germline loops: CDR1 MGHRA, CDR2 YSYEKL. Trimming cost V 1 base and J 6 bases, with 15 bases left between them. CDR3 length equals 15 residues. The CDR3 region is CASSQGSEGSHGYTF. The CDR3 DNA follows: TGCGCCAGCAGCCAAGGTAGCGAAGGGAGTCATGGCTACACCTTC.